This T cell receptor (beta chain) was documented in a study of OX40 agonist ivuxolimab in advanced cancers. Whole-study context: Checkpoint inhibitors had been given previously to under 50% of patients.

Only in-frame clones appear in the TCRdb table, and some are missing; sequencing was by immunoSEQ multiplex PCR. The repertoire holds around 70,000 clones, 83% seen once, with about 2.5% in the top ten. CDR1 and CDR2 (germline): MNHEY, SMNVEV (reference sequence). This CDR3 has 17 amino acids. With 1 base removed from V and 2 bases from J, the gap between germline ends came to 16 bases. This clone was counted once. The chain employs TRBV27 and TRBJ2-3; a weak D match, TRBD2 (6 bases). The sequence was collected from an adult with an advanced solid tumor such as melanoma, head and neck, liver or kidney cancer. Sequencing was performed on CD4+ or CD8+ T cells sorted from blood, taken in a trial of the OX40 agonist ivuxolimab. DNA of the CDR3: TGTGCCAGCAGTTTATTCGCCCAGGGACTTACCACAGATACGCAGTATTTT. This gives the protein CASSLFAQGLTTDTQYF.